What follows are 25 T cell receptor beta chains derived from one specimen sequenced in a study of response to subunit inactivated influenza vaccine. MiXCR, applied by TCRdb to the RT-PCR reads, yields one record per CDR3 protein. The profile shows about 780,000 distinct CDR3 sequences, about a fifth of them singletons. This sample comprised PBMCs from blood, obtained 4 to 6 days after vaccination. The receptors come from a man aged 45-65 years who received an inactivated influenza vaccine.

The chain couples TRBV20-1 to TRBJ1-1, with D maybe TRBD1 (5 bases). The CDR3 has 12 residues. The germline V gene has CDR1 DFQATT and CDR2 SNEGSKA (reference sequence). The V end lost 2 bases, the J end lost 4 bases, and 8 bases lay between the germline ends. The CDR3 nucleotides are TGCAGTGCTAGACAGGGTACCACTGAAGCTTTCTTT. Translated, it gives CSARQGTTEAFF.

V and J are TRBV6-2 or TRBV6-3 and TRBJ2-1; 9 bases match TRBD2. Germline V gives CDR1 MNHEY, CDR2 SVGEGT. V trimming: 2 bases; J trimming: 9 bases; junction bases outside the gene matches: 8. This CDR3 region has 15 residues. Here the CDR3 DNA reads TGTGCCAGCAGTTACCATTTAGCGGGAGAAGGTGAGCAGTTCTTC. It yields the protein CASSYHLAGEGEQFF.

The chain carries TRBV25-1 and TRBJ1-2; D call uncertain. Germline V gives CDR1 MGHDK, CDR2 SYGVNS. V lost 1 base to trimming and J lost 8 bases, with 8 bases between them. This CDR3 contains 12 residues. The CDR3 nucleotides read TGTGCCAGCAGTGAATTTATTGGGGGCTACACCTTC. It yields the protein CASSEFIGGYTF.

Turning to this clonotype: A clone one base away is much larger, so this may be a read error. The chain employs TRBV12-3 or TRBV12-4 and TRBJ1-1, with TRBD1 matching over 9 bases. J lost 4 bases, V lost 3 bases, and 6 bases had no gene match. The CDR3 is made up of 15 amino acids. Here the CDR3 reads CASSFGDREATEAFF. The CDR3 nucleotides read TGTGCCAGCAGTTTCGGGGACAGGGAAGCCACTGAAGCTTTCTTT.

This clonotype was seen more than once but under ten times. The chain carries TRBV7-2 and TRBJ2-6, with D uncertain. This CDR3 contains 16 residues. Trimming pared 2 bases from V and 0 bases from J, leaving 8 bases between. Per germline, CDR1 SGHTA and CDR2 FQGNSA. The CDR3 nucleotides are TGTGCCAGCAGCTTATCTATTAGCTCTGGGGCCAACGTCCTGACTTTC. This codes for CASSLSISSGANVLTF.

A few counts support this clonotype. The V call is TRBV6-5, the J call TRBJ2-7; 10 nucleotides align to TRBD2. In germline, CDR1 is MNHEY, CDR2 SVGAGI. The V and J ends lost 2 bases and 1 base, in that order; junction bases with no gene match: 11. This CDR3 comprises 18 residues. DNA for the CDR3: TGTGCCAGCAGTTACGGCGGGGCTAGCGGGGGACTTTCCTACGAGCAGTACTTC. It codes for CASSYGGASGGLSYEQYF.

The chain employs TRBV5-1 and TRBJ2-4; possible D gene TRBD2, 7 bases. The germline V gene has CDR1 SGHRS and CDR2 YFSETQ. The CDR3 consists of 17 residues. Trimming removed 3 bases at V and 7 bases at J, with 23 bases between. The CDR3 reads CASSSGGNNAGANIQYF. CDR3 DNA sequence: TGCGCCAGCAGCTCTGGGGGCAATAATGCGGGAGCGAACATTCAGTACTTC.

The sample holds a few counts of this clonotype. DNA for the CDR3: TGTGCCAGCAGCACCTGGACAGCCTACGAGCAGTACTTC. Residues: CASSTWTAYEQYF. The chain employs TRBV11-2 and TRBJ2-7; tentative D call: TRBD1 (6 bases). The CDR3 totals 13 residues. The germline V gene has CDR1 SGHAT and CDR2 FQNNGV. Trimming cost V 5 bases and J 2 bases, with 10 bases left between them. Variable domain in full (rest from reference TRBV11-2 and TRBJ2-7): EAGVAQSPRYKIIEKRQSVAFWCNPISGHATLYWYQQILGQGPKLLIQFQNNGVVDDSQLPKDRFSAERLKGVDSTLKIQPAKLEDSAVYLCASSTWTAYEQYFGPGTRLTVT.

The chain combines TRBV6-2 or TRBV6-3 with TRBJ2-7, with D possibly TRBD1 on 5 matching bases. Germline V gives CDR1 MNHEY, CDR2 SVGEGT. The germline V and J ends were trimmed by 5 bases and 3 bases, with 11 bases remaining between them. The CDR3 sequence is 13 residues long. CDR3 residues: CASSQGLFYEQYF. DNA of the CDR3: TGTGCCAGCAGTCAGGGCCTCTTCTACGAGCAGTACTTC.

The V and J genes are TRBV6-5 and TRBJ2-7; no reliable D call. Looked up from germline, CDR1 is MNHEY and CDR2 is SVGAGI. The CDR3 covers 11 residues. V lost 5 bases and J 3 bases, leaving 5 bases between the germline ends. CDR3 in DNA: TGTGCCAGCAGTAACCACTACGAGCAGTACTTC. This gives the protein CASSNHYEQYF.

The sample holds a few counts of this clonotype. The chain has TRBV6-5 and TRBJ2-7, with a tentative D call TRBD1 (5 bases). CDR1 is MNHEY and CDR2 is SVGAGI in the germline V gene. CDR3 length: 13 residues. Trimming cost V 1 base and J 4 bases, with 8 bases left between them. This CDR3 is CASSYWQGYEQYF. The CDR3, as DNA: TGTGCCAGCAGTTACTGGCAGGGTTACGAGCAGTACTTC.

The rearrangement links TRBV2 to TRBJ1-1; D ambiguous. Trimming shortened V by 5 bases and J by 4 bases, and 8 bases separated the two germline ends. The length of the CDR3 is 12 residues. Germline CDR1 and CDR2: SNHLY and FYNNEI. The CDR3 sequence is CASSIGGTEAFF. Here the CDR3 DNA reads TGTGCCAGCAGTATAGGTGGCACTGAAGCTTTCTTT.

This clonotype was found a few times. CDR3 sequence reads: CSAKEGNTEAFF. CDR3 coding DNA: TGCAGTGCAAAGGAGGGGAACACTGAAGCTTTCTTT. The chain joins TRBV20-1 to TRBJ1-1; D gene unclear. Germline values: CDR1 DFQATT, CDR2 SNEGSKA (reference sequence). The CDR3 contains 12 residues. V lost 6 bases, J lost 1 base, and 9 bases lay in between.

The J gene is TRBJ1-1, the V gene TRBV12-3 or TRBV12-4, with D unclear. Trimming removed 10 bases from V and 13 bases from J, with 10 bases in between. This CDR3 has 8 residues. CDR3 sequence reads: CATQPDFF. CDR3 nucleotide sequence: TGTGCCACCCAACCAGATTTCTTT.

V is TRBV4-1 and J is TRBJ1-1; 8 nucleotides match TRBD1. Germline V gene sequence: CDR1 MGHRA, CDR2 YSYEKL. The J segment lost 5 bases and the V segment lost 4 bases, leaving 9 bases of the junction unmatched. The CDR3 totals 15 residues. Here the CDR3 reads CASSREQGERTEAFF. In DNA, the CDR3 is TGCGCCAGCAGCCGCGAACAGGGGGAGCGGACTGAAGCTTTCTTT.

This chain joins TRBV6-2 or TRBV6-3 and TRBJ2-2; possibly TRBD2 for D (5 bases). Germline CDR1 reads MNHEY; CDR2 reads SVGEGT. Between the trimmed V and J ends, which lost 2 bases and 3 bases, there was a span of 10 bases. CDR3 length: 15 amino acids. The CDR3 nucleotides are TGTGCCAGCAGTTACCCTAGCCAGGACACCGGGGAGCTGTTTTTT. As protein: CASSYPSQDTGELFF.

There are many counts of this clonotype. In DNA form, the CDR3 reads TGTGCCAGCAGTTTTGGATACTCCTACAATGAGCAGTTCTTC. It translates to CASSFGYSYNEQFF. This chain links TRBV12-3 or TRBV12-4 with TRBJ2-1; no clear D. The CDR3 is 14 residues long. The ends were cut back, 3 bases at V and 0 bases at J, with 6 bases in the middle.

This clonotype was detected a few times. This rearrangement joins TRBV5-4 to TRBJ1-2; 10 bases fit TRBD1. Germline lookup yields CDR1 SGHNT and CDR2 YYREEE (reference sequence). The CDR3 consists of 16 residues. V lost 4 bases and J lost 2; bases outside the gene matches: 8. The CDR3 DNA reads as TGTGCCAGCAGCCGGAATACGGGACAGGGGAACTATGGCTACACCTTC. As protein: CASSRNTGQGNYGYTF.

The V gene is TRBV13, the J gene TRBJ2-7; 7 nucleotides align to TRBD2. This CDR3 spans 14 amino acids. The germline V gene encodes CDR1 PRHDT and CDR2 FYEKMQ (reference sequence). V was clipped by 2 bases and J by 0 bases; unmatched bases: 1. Here the CDR3 DNA reads TGTGCCAGCAGCTTACGGGACTACTCCTACGAGCAGTACTTC. As protein: CASSLRDYSYEQYF. Complete variable domain (other parts from reference TRBV13 and TRBJ2-7): AAGVIQSPRHLIKEKRETATLKCYPIPRHDTVYWYQQGPGQDPQFLISFYEKMQSDKGSIPDRFSAQQFSDYHSELNMSSLELGDSALYFCASSLRDYSYEQYFGPGTRLTVT.

This chain connects TRBV12-3 or TRBV12-4 to TRBJ2-5, with no clear D. CDR3 size: 14 residues. V gave up 1 base and J gave up 5 bases, with 11 bases separating them. The DNA for the CDR3 is TGTGCCAGCAGTTTAGATCAGAATGAGGAGACCCAGTACTTC. Translation: CASSLDQNEETQYF.

Ten or more counts support this clonotype. The V gene is TRBV15, the J gene TRBJ1-5; 9 nucleotides match TRBD1. After removal of 2 bases from V and 5 bases from J, the junction contained 7 bases not matched to a gene. Germline values: CDR1 LNHNV, CDR2 YYDKDF (reference sequence). This CDR3 comprises 16 residues. CDR3 protein: CATSRHGTGRDQPQHF. DNA for the CDR3: TGTGCCACCAGCAGACACGGGACAGGGAGGGATCAGCCCCAGCATTTT.

The table lists this clonotype with a few counts. The rearrangement links TRBV5-1 to TRBJ2-7; D remains unclear. Germline loops: CDR1 SGHRS, CDR2 YFSETQ. This CDR3 spans 13 amino acids. V was pared by 4 bases and J by 3 bases, with 11 bases between. The CDR3 nucleotides read TGCGCCAGCAGCATTAACCCGGGCTACGAGCAGTACTTC. Translation gives CASSINPGYEQYF.

This clonotype was found a few times. This chain connects TRBV5-6 to TRBJ2-1; weak D call: TRBD2 (7 bases). V shed 2 bases and J shed 12 bases, with 30 bases lying between them. CDR3 length equals 18 residues. Germline CDR1 is SGHDT and CDR2 is YYEEEE. The DNA of the CDR3 is TGTGCCAGCAGCTTACGGTCGGGGGGCCGCACCCTTTTCGGGGGGCAGTTCTTC. This sequence encodes CASSLRSGGRTLFGGQFF.

This clonotype was detected only a few times. Here the CDR3 reads CSARATGDGDEQFF. The CDR3 coding sequence is TGCAGCGCGAGAGCGACAGGGGATGGAGATGAGCAGTTCTTC. The rearrangement uses TRBV29-1 and TRBJ2-1; 8 nucleotides match TRBD1. Germline V gene data show CDR1 as SQVTM and CDR2 as ANQGSEA. V trimming: 7 bases; J trimming: 8 bases; junction bases outside the gene matches: 13. The CDR3 spans 14 residues.

The chain employs TRBV7-9 and TRBJ2-1; the match to TRBD1 covers 9 bases. This CDR3 spans 15 amino acids. The germline V gene has CDR1 SEHNR and CDR2 FQNEAQ (reference sequence). J was trimmed by 8 bases and V by 5 bases; bases with no gene match: 10. The CDR3 nucleotides are TGTGCCAGCAGCCCGGGACAGGGTGATTTATATGAGCAGTTCTTC. It encodes CASSPGQGDLYEQFF.